This TCR beta chain is from a study of T cell responses to AZD1222 COVID-19 vaccine (dated by TCRdb to about 2021). Turning to the overall study: TCR sequencing was performed for 233 trial participants, of whom about 210 were given two doses of AZD1222 and 26 were given two doses of MenACWY control vaccine. Trial participants were enrolled by age into subgroups of 18-55, 56-69 and 70-plus years, and around 150, 28 and 57 TCR-sequenced participants, respectively, were included in these subgroups.

For this clone: Its antigen target is currently unknown. Per-base qualities were not stored, and no clone one base away is much larger.

Spanning cysteine to phenylalanine, the CDR3 consists of 14 amino acids. The kept DNA is CDR3 alone, 42 bases in frame from the first base. Reading the label with the study, this specimen's time point is: about 28 days (+/-7) after the second vaccine dose. AZD1222 recipients whose second dose came at about 4 weeks and those whose second dose came at about 12 weeks were combined into one group, since spike-specific TCR depth and breadth did not differ between the two schedules. The vaccinee samples were drawn from two UK trials, COV001 and COV002, one of which was a single-blind randomized controlled phase 2/3 trial testing AZD1222 (ChAdOx1 nCoV-19) in healthy adults. For TCRbeta chain sequencing, PBMC samples from trial participants were taken at day 0 and at day 28 after the second dose. The CDR3 regions of human TCRbeta chains were analyzed by immunosequencing. On the study's bioinformatics: TCRs in the repertoires were compared against a reference library of SARS-CoV-2-specific TCRs that had been generated with the MIRA antigen-specificity platform. Breadth meant the fraction of unique TCRs that were SARS-CoV-2-associated, whereas depth meant the fraction of total T cells that were SARS-CoV-2-associated. Each spike-specific TCR was assigned to its reactive spike region and to a CD4 or CD8 class using the MIRA data. Log10-transformed breadth and depth values were compared by one-way ANOVA with Sidak's multiple comparisons tests. The table comes from immuneACCESS by way of TCRdb, which keeps in-frame sequences with V and J called. Part of the clones is missing from these tables; in studies checked, under half for an unresolved V gene and the rest for unknown reasons. From that table come the V and J calls and clone size; the DNA was used to work out D and trimming. The sample has over 150,000 clones on record, 80% to 95% of them singletons. The top ten hold 1% of the sample.

Overall results and qualifications from the work: Spike-specific TCR breadth and depth rose significantly after two AZD1222 doses compared with day 0 and with MenACWY recipients. Nearly half of unique spike-specific TCRs reportedly recognized epitopes outside regions mutated in the B.1.351 and B.1.1.7 variants. Most participants were white British and females outnumbered males, and the authors suggested that clonal diversity may have been underestimated. Because no day 14 peak-response samples were available, repertoires were characterized only after the peak T cell response. In the small 56-69-year group, the increase in depth fell short of significance, most likely because of low power. Conclusions about previously exposed vaccinees were limited because only six AZD1222 recipients were SARS-CoV-2 seropositive at baseline. The whole spike protein was spanned by vaccine-associated CD4 TCRs, and dominant responses were seen in regions 160-218 and 743-854.

The sequence derives from an adult who received the AZD1222 COVID-19 vaccine. The receptor chain draws on TRBV1 and TRBJ1-1; TRBD1 was called by the table and not checked on the DNA. TRBV1 is shown as a pseudogene. The sequences come from peripheral blood, collected 28 days after the second AZD1222 dose. CDR3 region: CTSRATGQNTEAFF. The sequence in DNA is TGCACCAGCAGAGCTACAGGACAGAACACTGAAGCTTTCTTT.